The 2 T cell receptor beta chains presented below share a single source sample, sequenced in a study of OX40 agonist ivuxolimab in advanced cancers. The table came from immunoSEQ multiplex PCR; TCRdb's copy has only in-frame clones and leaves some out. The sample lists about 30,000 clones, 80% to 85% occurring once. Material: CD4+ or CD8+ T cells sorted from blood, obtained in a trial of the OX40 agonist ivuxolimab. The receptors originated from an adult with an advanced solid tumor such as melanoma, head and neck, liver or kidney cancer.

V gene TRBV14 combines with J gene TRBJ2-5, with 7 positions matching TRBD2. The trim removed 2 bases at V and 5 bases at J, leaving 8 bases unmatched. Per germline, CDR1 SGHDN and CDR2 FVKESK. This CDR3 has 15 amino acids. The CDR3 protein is CASSQSAGVGETQYF. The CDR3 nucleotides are TGTGCCAGCAGCCAAAGTGCGGGAGTAGGGGAGACCCAGTACTTC.

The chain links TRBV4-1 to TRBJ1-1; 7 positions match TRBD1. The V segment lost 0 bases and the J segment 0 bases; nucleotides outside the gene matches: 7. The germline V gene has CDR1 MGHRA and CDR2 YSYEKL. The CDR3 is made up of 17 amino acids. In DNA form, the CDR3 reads TGCGCCAGCAGCCAAGATCCCAGGGGGATTTTGAACACTGAAGCTTTCTTT. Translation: CASSQDPRGILNTEAFF.